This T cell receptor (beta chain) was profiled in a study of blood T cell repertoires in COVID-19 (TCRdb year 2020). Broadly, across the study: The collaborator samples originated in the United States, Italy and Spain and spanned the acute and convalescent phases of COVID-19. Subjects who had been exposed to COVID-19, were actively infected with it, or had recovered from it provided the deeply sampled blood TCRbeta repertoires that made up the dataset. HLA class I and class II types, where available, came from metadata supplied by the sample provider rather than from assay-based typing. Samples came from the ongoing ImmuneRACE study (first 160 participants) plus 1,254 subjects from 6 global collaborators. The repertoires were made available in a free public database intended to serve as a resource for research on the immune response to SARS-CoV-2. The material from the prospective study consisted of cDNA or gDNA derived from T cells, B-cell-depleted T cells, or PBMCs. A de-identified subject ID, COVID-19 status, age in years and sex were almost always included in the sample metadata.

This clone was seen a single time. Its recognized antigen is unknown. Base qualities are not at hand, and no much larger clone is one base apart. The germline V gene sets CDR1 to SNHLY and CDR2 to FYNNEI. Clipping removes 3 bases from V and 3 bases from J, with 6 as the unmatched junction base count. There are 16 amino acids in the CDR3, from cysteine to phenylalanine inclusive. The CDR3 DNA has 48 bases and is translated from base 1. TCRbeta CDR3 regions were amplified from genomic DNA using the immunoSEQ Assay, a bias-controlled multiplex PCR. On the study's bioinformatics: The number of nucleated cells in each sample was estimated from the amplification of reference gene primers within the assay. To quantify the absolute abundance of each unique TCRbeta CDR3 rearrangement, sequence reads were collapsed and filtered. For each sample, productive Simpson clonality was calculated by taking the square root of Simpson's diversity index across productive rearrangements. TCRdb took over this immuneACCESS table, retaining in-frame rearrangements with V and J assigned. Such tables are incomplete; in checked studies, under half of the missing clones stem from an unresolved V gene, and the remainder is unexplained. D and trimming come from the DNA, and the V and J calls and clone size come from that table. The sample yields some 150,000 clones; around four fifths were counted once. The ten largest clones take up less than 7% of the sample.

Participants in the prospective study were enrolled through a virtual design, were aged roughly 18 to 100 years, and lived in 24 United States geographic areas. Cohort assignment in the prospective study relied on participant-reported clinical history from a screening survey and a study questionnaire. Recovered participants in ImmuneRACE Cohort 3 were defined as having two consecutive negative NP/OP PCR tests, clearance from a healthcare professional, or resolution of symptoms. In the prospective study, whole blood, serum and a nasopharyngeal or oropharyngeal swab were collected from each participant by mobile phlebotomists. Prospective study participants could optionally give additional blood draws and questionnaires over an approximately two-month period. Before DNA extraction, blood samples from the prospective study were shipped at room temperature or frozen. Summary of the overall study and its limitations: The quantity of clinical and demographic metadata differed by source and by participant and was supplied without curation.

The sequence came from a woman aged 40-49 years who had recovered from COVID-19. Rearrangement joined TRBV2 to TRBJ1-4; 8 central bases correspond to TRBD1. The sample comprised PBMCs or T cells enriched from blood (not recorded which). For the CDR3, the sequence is CASSDRGQGPNEKLFF. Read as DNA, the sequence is TGTGCCAGCAGTGACAGGGGGCAGGGGCCTAATGAAAAACTGTTTTTT.